These 8 T cell receptor beta chains were sequenced from one sample in a study of shared clonotypes between healthy human individuals. Only in-frame clones appear in the TCRdb table, and some are missing; sequencing was by immunoSEQ multiplex PCR. The sample records under 1,900,000 clones, approximately 98.5% being singletons. Sequenced sample: naive CD4+ T cells sorted from blood. Subset here: CD45RA+ positively selected. The source of these receptors is a man aged 30 to 39 in good health.

This rearrangement joins TRBV4-2 to TRBJ2-2; weak D call: TRBD2 (5 bases). V lost 1 base, J lost 3 bases, and 9 bases lay in between. This CDR3 has 15 residues. Looked up from germline, CDR1 is LGHNA and CDR2 is YNFKEQ. The CDR3 DNA is TGTGCCAGCAGCCAAGTTGGCGGGTACACCGGGGAGCTGTTTTTT. It translates to CASSQVGGYTGELFF.

Details on this clone: At the DNA level, this CDR3 is encoded by other sequences in the same sample as well. The V call is TRBV9, the J call TRBJ2-7; D may be TRBD1 (7 bases). Per germline, CDR1 SGDLS and CDR2 YYNGEE. Trimming left V 0 bases short and J 3 bases short, with 10 bases between. The CDR3 is made up of 14 amino acids. This CDR3 reads CASSVEQGGYEQYF. In nucleotides, the CDR3 is TGTGCCAGCAGCGTAGAGCAGGGGGGCTACGAGCAGTACTTC.

This chain links TRBV7-9 with TRBJ2-3; the D gene is possibly TRBD1 (6 bases). The V end lost 4 bases, the J end lost 0 bases, and 11 bases lay between the germline ends. The CDR3 loop spans 15 amino acids. Germline CDR1 SEHNR, CDR2 FQNEAQ (reference sequence). The chain's CDR3 is CASSSSGASTDTQYF. In DNA, the CDR3 is TGTGCCAGCAGCTCCTCAGGGGCTAGCACAGATACGCAGTATTTT. The variable domain in full, completed from reference TRBV7-9 and TRBJ2-3, reads DTGVSQNPRHKITKRGQNVTFRCDPISEHNRLYWYRQTLGQGPEFLTYFQNEAQLEKSRLLSDRFSAERPKGSFSTLEIQRTEQGDSAMYLCASSSSGASTDTQYFGPGTRLTVL.

The chain recombines TRBV9 with TRBJ2-5; a weak D match, TRBD1 (5 bases). CDR3 size: 16 residues. V dropped 0 bases and J dropped 5 bases, with 17 bases sitting between them. Germline V gene data show CDR1 as SGDLS and CDR2 as YYNGEE. In DNA form, the CDR3 reads TGTGCCAGCAGCGTAGCTGGCTGGGGCGAGTTGGAGACCCAGTACTTC. This codes for CASSVAGWGELETQYF.

The rearrangement uses TRBV7-2 and TRBJ2-7; D call uncertain. Trimming stripped 0 bases from V and 7 bases from J, with 13 bases between. This CDR3 is built from 14 residues. The germline CDR1 and CDR2 sequences are SGHTA and FQGNSA. The CDR3: CASSLALGPGEQYF. For the CDR3, the DNA is TGTGCCAGCAGCTTAGCGCTGGGTCCAGGAGAGCAGTACTTC. Full variable domain (missing parts from reference TRBV7-2 and TRBJ2-7): GAGVSQSPSNKVTEKGKDVELRCDPISGHTALYWYRQSLGQGLEFLIYFQGNSAPDKSGLPSDRFSAERTGGSVSTLTIQRTQQEDSAVYLCASSLALGPGEQYFGPGTRLTVT.

The chain employs TRBV7-8 and TRBJ2-1; 10 bases match TRBD2. This CDR3 is built from 16 residues. Germline CDR1 SGHVS, CDR2 FQNEAQ. V shed 0 bases and J 7 bases; nucleotides not matched to a gene: 6. The CDR3 DNA is TGTGCCAGCAGCTTAGCCGAACTAGCGGGAAGGAATGAGCAGTTCTTC. This codes for CASSLAELAGRNEQFF.

This chain joins TRBV28 and TRBJ2-5, with D possibly matching TRBD1 (7 bases). The length of the CDR3 is 15 residues. V dropped 4 bases and J dropped 2 bases, with 14 bases sitting between them. CDR1 MDHEN and CDR2 SYDVKM come from the germline V gene. CDR3 in DNA: TGTGCCAGCAGTTCTCCAGCAGGGGGGCAAGAGACCCAGTACTTC. Protein: CASSSPAGGQETQYF.

In DNA form, the CDR3 reads TGTGCCAGCTCAGCGCTCCAGGGGGCAGGGTCCTACGAGCAGTACTTC. This sequence encodes CASSALQGAGSYEQYF. V usage is TRBV18 and J usage is TRBJ2-5, with 8 bases matching TRBD1. The J call may be mistaken, given a closer DNA end match to TRBJ2-7. CDR1 is KGHSH, CDR2 LQKENI, per germline. CDR3 length equals 16 residues.